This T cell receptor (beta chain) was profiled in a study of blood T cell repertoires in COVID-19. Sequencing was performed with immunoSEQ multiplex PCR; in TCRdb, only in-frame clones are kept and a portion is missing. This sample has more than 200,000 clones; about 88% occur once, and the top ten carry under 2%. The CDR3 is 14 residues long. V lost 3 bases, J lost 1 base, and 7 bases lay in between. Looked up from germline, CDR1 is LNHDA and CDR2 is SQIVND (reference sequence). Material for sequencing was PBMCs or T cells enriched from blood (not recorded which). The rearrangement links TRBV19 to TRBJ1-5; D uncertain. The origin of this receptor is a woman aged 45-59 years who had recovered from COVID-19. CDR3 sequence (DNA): TGTGCCAGTAGTATGGGCTGGAGCAATCAGCCCCAGCATTTT. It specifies CASSMGWSNQPQHF.